This TCR beta chain derives from a study of blood T cell repertoires in COVID-19. The overall study: Donors in the United States, Italy and Spain gave samples during acute or convalescent COVID-19.

From germline, CDR1 is ENHRY and CDR2 SYGVKD. Between the trimmed V and J ends, which lost 4 bases and 5 bases, there was a span of 9 bases. This CDR3 comprises 14 residues. Authors' data handling: Using reference gene primer amplification, nucleated cell counts were estimated. Measured with immunoSEQ multiplex PCR; TCRdb has only the in-frame clones, and not every one. The V and J calls and clone size come from that table; D and trimming were worked out from the DNA. The data hold about 120,000 clones, with 65% to 90% observed a single time. Material: peripheral blood. The clonotype originates from a human donor in a cohort sampled during active COVID-19. The V call is TRBV10-3, the J call TRBJ1-6; D not resolved. CDR3: CAISVERDNSPLHF. DNA for the CDR3: TGTGCCATCAGTGTTGAGCGGGATAATTCACCCCTCCACTTT.